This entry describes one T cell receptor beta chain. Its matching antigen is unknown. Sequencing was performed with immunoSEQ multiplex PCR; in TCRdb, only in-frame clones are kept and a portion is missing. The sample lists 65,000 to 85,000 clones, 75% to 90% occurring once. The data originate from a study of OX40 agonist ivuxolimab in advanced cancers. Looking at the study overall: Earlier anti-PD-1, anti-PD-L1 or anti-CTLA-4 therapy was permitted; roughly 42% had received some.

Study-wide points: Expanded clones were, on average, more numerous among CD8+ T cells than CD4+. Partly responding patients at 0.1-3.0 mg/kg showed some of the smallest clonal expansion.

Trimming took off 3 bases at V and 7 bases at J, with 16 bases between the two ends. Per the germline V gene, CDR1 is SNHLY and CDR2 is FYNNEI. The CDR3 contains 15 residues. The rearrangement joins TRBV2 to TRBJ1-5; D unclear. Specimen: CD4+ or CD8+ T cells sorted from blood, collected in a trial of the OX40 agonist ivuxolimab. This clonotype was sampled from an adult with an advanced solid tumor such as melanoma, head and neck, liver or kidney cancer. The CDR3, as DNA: TGTGCCAGCAGTGAGTTACAGCCCCTGGGGCAGCCCCAGCATTTT. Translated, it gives CASSELQPLGQPQHF.